This T cell receptor beta chain was documented in a study of a mutant IDH1 vaccine in newly diagnosed glioma. Stated time point: week 23, last vaccination. What each vaccine dose contained was 300 ug of mutant IDH1 20-mer peptide, accompanied by topical imiquimod. Sequencing used immunoSEQ multiplex PCR; TCRdb keeps in-frame clones, though not all of them. The sample yields 70,000 to 90,000 clones, 75% to 85% seen once. Points on this clone: Its specificity is unknown.

V was shortened by 5 bases and J by 4 bases, with 12 bases between the two germline ends. Germline V lookup: CDR1 SGHVS, CDR2 FQNEAQ. The CDR3 length is 15 residues. The origin of this receptor is a man younger than 45 with glioma. Some clones in this sample may be carry-over from other donors' samples. The V and J genes are TRBV7-8 and TRBJ2-6; possibly TRBD1 for D (5 bases). Sequenced here: PBMCs, sampled from a glioma patient whose treatment included an IDH1 peptide vaccine. The CDR3 bases are TGTGCCAGCAGCATCAGGGTTATCGGGGCCAACGTCCTGACTTTC. Its protein is CASSIRVIGANVLTF.